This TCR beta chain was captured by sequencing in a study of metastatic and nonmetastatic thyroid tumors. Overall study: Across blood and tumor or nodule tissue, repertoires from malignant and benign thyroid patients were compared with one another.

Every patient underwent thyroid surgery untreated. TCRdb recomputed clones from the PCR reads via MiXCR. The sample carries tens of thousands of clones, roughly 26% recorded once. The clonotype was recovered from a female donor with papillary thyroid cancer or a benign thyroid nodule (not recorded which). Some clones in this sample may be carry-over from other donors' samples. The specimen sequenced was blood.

The DNA of the CDR3 is TGCGCCAGCAGCTTCTCCACAGGGAGTCCTTATGGCTACACCTTC. This translates into CASSFSTGSPYGYTF. The chain uses TRBV5-1 and TRBJ1-2; maybe TRBD1 (6 bases). In germline, CDR1 is SGHRS, CDR2 YFSETQ. CDR3 length: 15 residues. Trimming removed 2 bases at V and 5 bases at J, with 16 bases between.